Detailed here is one TCR beta chain. Losses at the gene ends were 0 bases for V and 4 bases for J; bases not matched to a gene: 7. This CDR3 has 16 amino acids. Germline-derived CDR1 and CDR2 are LNHNV and YYDKDF (reference sequence). In the study's own analysis: Amplification with reference gene primers provided the estimates of nucleated cell counts. Generated by immunoSEQ multiplex PCR, the TCRdb table keeps only in-frame clones and is missing some. V, J and clone size are taken as reported in that table, and D and trimming were inferred from the DNA itself. The sample has roughly 36,000 clones; about 87% are singletons. The entry originates in a study of blood T cell repertoires in COVID-19. As for the study in general: Donors in the United States, Italy and Spain gave samples during acute or convalescent COVID-19. T cells, B-cell-depleted T cells, or PBMCs supplied cDNA or gDNA.

The rearrangement links TRBV15 to TRBJ1-2, with 8 bases lining up with TRBD1. The specimen sequenced was peripheral blood. This TCR was sampled from a man aged 45-60 years with active or convalescent COVID-19. The CDR3 DNA sequence: TGTGCCACCAGCAGAGATTTCGCAGGGGGCGGCTATGGCTACACCTTC. Translated: CATSRDFAGGGYGYTF.